The TCR beta chain under discussion was sequenced for a study of blood T cell repertoires in COVID-19. Study context: Acute and convalescent COVID-19 specimens originated in the United States, Italy and Spain.

This clone came up once. Germline lookup yields CDR1 SGHRS and CDR2 YFSETQ. V lost 4 bases and J lost 6, with 21 bases in between. The CDR3 is made up of 16 amino acids. Clones were sequenced by immunoSEQ multiplex PCR, and TCRdb holds only the in-frame ones, with some missing. The table has more than 80,000 clones, approximately 80% seen once. Source material: peripheral blood. This receptor was identified in a woman in her 70s with acute or convalescent COVID-19. The V call is TRBV5-1, the J call TRBJ2-3; tentatively, D is TRBD2 (6 bases). The CDR3 region has the DNA TGCGCCAGCAGCCCAGGAGGTGGAGGGTTTAAGGATACGCAGTATTTT. Its protein product is CASSPGGGGFKDTQYF.